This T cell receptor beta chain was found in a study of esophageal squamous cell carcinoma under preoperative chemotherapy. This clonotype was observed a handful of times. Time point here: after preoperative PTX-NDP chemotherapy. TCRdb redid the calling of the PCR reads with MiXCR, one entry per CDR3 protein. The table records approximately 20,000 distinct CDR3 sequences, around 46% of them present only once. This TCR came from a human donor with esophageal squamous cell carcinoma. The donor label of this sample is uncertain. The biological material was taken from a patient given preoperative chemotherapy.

The DNA of the CDR3 is TGCGCCAGCAGCAAAGGACAGGGGTTAATCCAAGAGACCCAGTACTTC. Protein product: CASSKGQGLIQETQYF. The V and J genes are TRBV5-1 and TRBJ2-5; 9 bases are a match to TRBD1. V shed 4 bases and J 1 base; nucleotides not matched to a gene: 8. The germline CDR1 and CDR2 sequences are SGHRS and YFSETQ. The CDR3 covers 16 residues. Supplemented by reference TRBV5-1 and TRBJ2-5, the full variable domain reads KAGVTQTPRYLIKTRGQQVTLSCSPISGHRSVSWYQQTPGQGLQFLFEYFSETQRNKGNFPGRFSGRQFSNSRSEMNVSTLELGDSALYLCASSKGQGLIQETQYFGPGTRLLVL.